The 5 T cell receptor beta chains below come from one sample, sequenced in a study of blood T cell repertoires in COVID-19. The table came from immunoSEQ multiplex PCR; TCRdb's copy has only in-frame clones and leaves some out. The table lists approximately 160,000 clones, less than 90% of them singletons. The sample comprised peripheral blood. The receptor set was obtained from a man younger than 35 with active or convalescent COVID-19.

The genes are TRBV6-6 and TRBJ1-3; a weak D match, TRBD1 (5 bases). The germline gives CDR1 MNHNY, CDR2 SVGAGI (reference sequence). Trimming took off 0 bases at V and 3 bases at J, with 12 bases between the two ends. CDR3 length: 16 amino acids. CDR3 in DNA: TGTGCCAGCAGTTACTCGAGCGGGGGAGGTGGAAACACCATATATTTT. Protein: CASSYSSGGGGNTIYF.

The chain couples TRBV3-1 (or the pseudogene TRBV3-2) to TRBJ1-2; 8 bases are shared with TRBD1. The CDR3 length is 15 residues. Germline loops: CDR1 LGHDT, CDR2 YNNKEL (reference sequence). With V trimmed by 4 bases and J by 1 base, 5 bases remained unmatched. In nucleotides, the CDR3 is TGTGCCAGCAGCCCCGGGACAGGAAATAACTATGGCTACACCTTC. Protein: CASSPGTGNNYGYTF.

This clone showed up just a few times. The same CDR3 is also encoded by other DNA sequences in this sample. V and J are TRBV5-4 and TRBJ2-1; 7 bases are a match to TRBD1. The CDR3 length is 15 residues. Germline-derived CDR1 and CDR2 are SGHNT and YYREEE (reference sequence). J was trimmed by 0 bases and V by 4 bases; bases with no gene match: 4. The CDR3 coding sequence is TGTGCCAGCAGCCTGACAGGGAGCTCCTACAATGAGCAGTTCTTC. It specifies CASSLTGSSYNEQFF.

The V and J genes are TRBV3-1 (or the pseudogene TRBV3-2) and TRBJ1-1; tentatively, D is TRBD1 (5 bases). This CDR3 contains 14 residues. Germline CDR1 reads LGHDT; CDR2 reads YNNKEL (reference sequence). Between the trimmed V and J ends, which lost 3 bases and 4 bases, there was a span of 12 bases. CDR3 DNA sequence: TGTGCCAGCAGCCAGCGGGGGTCGAGCACTGAAGCTTTCTTT. This translates into CASSQRGSSTEAFF.

The chain has TRBV5-1 and TRBJ2-5; a weak D match, TRBD1 (6 bases). CDR3 length: 15 amino acids. Trimming took 4 bases from V and 2 from J, leaving 15 bases between them. From germline, CDR1 is SGHRS and CDR2 YFSETQ. CDR3 protein: CASSLGTILQETQYF. The DNA of the CDR3 is TGCGCCAGCAGCCTCGGGACAATTTTACAAGAGACCCAGTACTTC.